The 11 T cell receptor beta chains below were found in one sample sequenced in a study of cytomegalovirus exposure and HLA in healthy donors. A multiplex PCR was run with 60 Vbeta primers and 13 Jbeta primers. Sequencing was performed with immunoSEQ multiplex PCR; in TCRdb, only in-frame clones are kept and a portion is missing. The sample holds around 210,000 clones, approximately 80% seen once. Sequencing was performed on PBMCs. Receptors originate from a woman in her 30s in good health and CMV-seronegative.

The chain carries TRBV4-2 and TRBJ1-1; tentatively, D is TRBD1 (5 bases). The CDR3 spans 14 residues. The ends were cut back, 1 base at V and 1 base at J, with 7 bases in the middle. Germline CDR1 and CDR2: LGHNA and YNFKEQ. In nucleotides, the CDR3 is TGTGCCAGCAGCCAAGCGGGGGGGAACACTGAAGCTTTCTTT. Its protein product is CASSQAGGNTEAFF.

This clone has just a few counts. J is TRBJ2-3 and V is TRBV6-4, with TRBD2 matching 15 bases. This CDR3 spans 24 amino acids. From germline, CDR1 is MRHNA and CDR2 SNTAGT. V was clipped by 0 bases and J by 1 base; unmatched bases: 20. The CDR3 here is CASSDSLDDPRGTSGGIRTDTQYF. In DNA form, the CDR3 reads TGTGCCAGCAGTGACTCGCTAGATGACCCGCGAGGGACTAGCGGGGGGATTCGCACAGATACGCAGTATTTT.

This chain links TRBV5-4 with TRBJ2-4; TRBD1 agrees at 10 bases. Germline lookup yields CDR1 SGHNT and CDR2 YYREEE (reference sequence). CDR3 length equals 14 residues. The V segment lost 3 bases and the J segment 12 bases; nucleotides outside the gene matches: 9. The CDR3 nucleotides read TGTGCCAGCAGCTCCCGGGACAGGGGCGGTGGTCAGTACTTC. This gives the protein CASSSRDRGGGQYF.

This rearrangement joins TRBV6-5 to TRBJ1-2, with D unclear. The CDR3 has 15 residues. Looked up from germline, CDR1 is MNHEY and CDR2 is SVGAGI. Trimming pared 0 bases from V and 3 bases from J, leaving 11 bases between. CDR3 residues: CASSYSSVRYYGYTF. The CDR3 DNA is TGTGCCAGCAGTTACTCCTCCGTCCGTTACTATGGCTACACCTTC.

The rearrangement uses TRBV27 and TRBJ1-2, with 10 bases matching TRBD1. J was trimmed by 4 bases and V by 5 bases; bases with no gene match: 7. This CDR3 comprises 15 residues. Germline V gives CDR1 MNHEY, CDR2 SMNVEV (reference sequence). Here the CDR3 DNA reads TGTGCCAGCAGTCCCCTCCGGACAGGGGGCTATGGCTACACCTTC. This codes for CASSPLRTGGYGYTF.

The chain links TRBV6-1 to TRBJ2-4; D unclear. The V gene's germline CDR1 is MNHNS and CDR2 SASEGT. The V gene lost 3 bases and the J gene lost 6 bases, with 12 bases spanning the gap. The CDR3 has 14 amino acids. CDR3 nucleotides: TGTGCCAGCAGTGAGTTTAGAATCGGAAACATTCAGTACTTC. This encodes CASSEFRIGNIQYF.

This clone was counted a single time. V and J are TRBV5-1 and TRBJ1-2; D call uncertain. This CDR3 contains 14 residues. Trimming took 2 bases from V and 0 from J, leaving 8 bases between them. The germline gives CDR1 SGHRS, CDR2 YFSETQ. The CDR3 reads CASSFGGPNYGYTF. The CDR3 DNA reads TGCGCCAGCAGCTTCGGAGGTCCTAACTATGGCTACACCTTC.

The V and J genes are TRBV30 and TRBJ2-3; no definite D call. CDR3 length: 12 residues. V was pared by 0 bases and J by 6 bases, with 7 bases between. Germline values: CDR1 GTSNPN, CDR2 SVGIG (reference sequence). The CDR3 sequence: CAWSVAGDTQYF. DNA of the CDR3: TGTGCCTGGAGTGTGGCCGGGGATACGCAGTATTTT.

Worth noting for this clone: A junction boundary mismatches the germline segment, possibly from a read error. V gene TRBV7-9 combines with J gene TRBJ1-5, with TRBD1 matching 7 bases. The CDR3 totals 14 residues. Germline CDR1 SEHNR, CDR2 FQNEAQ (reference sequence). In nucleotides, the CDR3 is TGTTCCAGCACCAATGAAGGGGGCGATCAGCCCCAGCATTTT. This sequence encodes CSSTNEGGDQPQHF.

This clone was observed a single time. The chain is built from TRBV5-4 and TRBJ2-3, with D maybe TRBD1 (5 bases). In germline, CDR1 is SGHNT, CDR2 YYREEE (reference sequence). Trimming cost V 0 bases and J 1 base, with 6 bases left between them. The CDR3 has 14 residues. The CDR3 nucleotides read TGTGCCAGCAGCTTGGAAGGGGGCACAGATACGCAGTATTTT. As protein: CASSLEGGTDTQYF.

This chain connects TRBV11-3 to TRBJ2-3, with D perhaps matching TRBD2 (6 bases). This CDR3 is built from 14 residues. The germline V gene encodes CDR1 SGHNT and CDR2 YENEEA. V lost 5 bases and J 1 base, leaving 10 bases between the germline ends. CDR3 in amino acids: CASSQTRGTDTQYF. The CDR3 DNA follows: TGTGCCAGCAGCCAGACTAGGGGCACAGATACGCAGTATTTT.